This entry concerns a single T cell receptor (beta chain). The antigen remains undetermined. V gave up 3 bases and J gave up 1 base, with 12 bases separating them. The CDR3 consists of 14 residues. Germline assignment: CDR1 DFQATT and CDR2 SNEGSKA (reference sequence). Patients aged 18 to 65 had newly diagnosed hyperthyroidism that had lasted under 2 months. Thyroid ultrasound, orbital computed tomography, clinical symptoms, and serum thyroxine and TRAb underpinned diagnoses. This sample is part of a study of T cells in Graves' hyperthyroidism and ophthalmopathy. Study-level points and caveats: The model foresaw ophthalmopathy a median 6.5 months prior to onset. Classification by a 13 V-J model distinguished ophthalmopathy from stable hyperthyroidism.

Amplified TCR beta CDR3 regions came from RNA transcripts. HTBI primers were used for first-round RT-PCR of the TCR CDR3. TCRdb re-derived calls from the multiplex PCR reads in MiXCR, one entry per CDR3 protein. The sample shows more than 40,000 distinct CDR3 sequences, more than 40% of them seen only once. Material: peripheral blood or thyroid tissue (not recorded which). The receptor was derived from a woman aged 45-59 years with Graves' hyperthyroidism. V usage is TRBV20-1 and J usage is TRBJ1-1; a weak D match, TRBD1 (6 bases). CDR3 bases: TGCAGTGCTAGCCCACCCAGGGGGAACACTGAAGCTTTCTTT. Its translation is CSASPPRGNTEAFF.